What follows are 26 T cell receptor beta chains derived from one specimen sequenced in a study of blood T cell repertoires in COVID-19. Method: immunoSEQ multiplex PCR; TCRdb's copy keeps in-frame clones and lacks some. Of 350,000 to 400,000 clones detected, 80% to 90% appear once; the ten largest clones hold more than 0.8%. The specimen sequenced was PBMCs or T cells enriched from blood (not recorded which). These receptor sequences come from a man younger than 30 who had recovered from COVID-19.

V and J are TRBV10-3 and TRBJ2-7; no clear D. The CDR3 runs to 13 residues. V dropped 0 bases and J dropped 2 bases, with 5 bases sitting between them. Germline CDR1 reads ENHRY; CDR2 reads SYGVKD. The CDR3 coding sequence is TGTGCCATCAGTGAGTCGCGGACCTACGAGCAGTACTTC. This codes for CAISESRTYEQYF.

The rearrangement uses TRBV11-3 and TRBJ2-3; a possible D gene is TRBD2 (5 bases). Germline lookup yields CDR1 SGHNT and CDR2 YENEEA. Trimming pared 5 bases from V and 2 bases from J, leaving 14 bases between. The CDR3 is made up of 15 amino acids. CDR3 sequence reads: CASSRGLAYTDTQYF. The CDR3 DNA sequence: TGTGCCAGCAGCCGAGGACTGGCTTACACAGATACGCAGTATTTT.

The chain recombines TRBV5-1 with TRBJ2-3; 12 bases fit TRBD2. Trimming took 4 bases from V and 6 from J; bases not matched to a gene: 9. Germline V CDR1 and CDR2: SGHRS, YFSETQ. The CDR3 extends over 16 amino acids. The CDR3 protein is CASSRPTSGGPDTQYF. In DNA, the CDR3 is TGCGCCAGCAGCAGACCGACTAGCGGGGGTCCCGATACGCAGTATTTT.

The sample holds a few counts of this clone. The chain combines TRBV7-9 with TRBJ1-6; 9 bases match TRBD1. The CDR3 covers 16 residues. Trimming cost V 4 bases and J 8 bases; bases outside gene matches: 9. The germline V gene has CDR1 SEHNR and CDR2 FQNEAQ (reference sequence). The CDR3: CASSSWRQGGDSPLHF. The CDR3 nucleotides read TGTGCCAGCAGCTCGTGGAGACAGGGGGGTGATTCACCCCTCCACTTT.

V usage is TRBV10-3 and J usage is TRBJ2-7; no firm D call. V was clipped by 7 bases and J by 0 bases, with 16 bases between them. CDR1 and CDR2 from the germline V gene are ENHRY and SYGVKD. The CDR3 length is 15 residues. This CDR3 reads CAIKETGSSSYEQYF. The CDR3 DNA is TGTGCCATCAAAGAAACCGGGTCAAGCTCCTACGAGCAGTACTTC.

This chain uses TRBV9 with TRBJ2-2; the match to TRBD2 covers 7 bases. From germline, CDR1 is SGDLS and CDR2 YYNGEE. V lost 6 bases, J lost 4 bases, and 9 bases stayed unmatched. CDR3 size: 15 residues. The DNA for the CDR3 is TGTGCCAGCAATGTGGCGGGAGAAGGCACCGGGGAGCTGTTTTTT. Amino acids: CASNVAGEGTGELFF. Variable domain in full (rest from reference TRBV9 and TRBJ2-2): DSGVTQTPKHLITATGQRVTLRCSPRSGDLSVYWYQQSLDQGLQFLIQYYNGEERAKGNILERFSAQQFPDLHSELNLSSLELGDSALYFCASNVAGEGTGELFFGEGSRLTVL.

The CDR3 protein is CASSQDQGPQHF. The CDR3 DNA reads TGTGCCAGCAGCCAAGATCAGGGGCCCCAGCATTTT. The V gene is TRBV4-2, the J gene TRBJ1-5; D perhaps matches TRBD1 (5 bases). V was pared by 0 bases and J by 9 bases, with 6 bases between. Germline loops: CDR1 LGHNA, CDR2 YNFKEQ. The CDR3 has 12 amino acids.

This sequence joins TRBV5-1 and TRBJ2-7, with 7 positions matching TRBD2. J lost 3 bases, V lost 0 bases, and 9 bases had no gene match. Germline CDR1 is SGHRS and CDR2 is YFSETQ. The CDR3 spans 16 residues. The CDR3 is CASSLVSGGGFYEQYF. The CDR3 DNA is TGCGCCAGCAGCTTGGTTTCAGGCGGGGGTTTCTACGAGCAGTACTTC.

The chain links TRBV3-1 (or the pseudogene TRBV3-2) to TRBJ1-5, with unresolved D. Trimming cost V 6 bases and J 5 bases, with 14 bases left between them. Germline assignment: CDR1 LGHDT and CDR2 YNNKEL (reference sequence). This CDR3 is 14 amino acids long. The chain's CDR3 is CASSHRRGDQPQHF. CDR3 nucleotides: TGTGCCAGCAGTCACCGACGTGGAGATCAGCCCCAGCATTTT.

This chain uses TRBV28 with TRBJ1-3, with 8 bases that match TRBD1. The CDR3 runs 13 residues. CDR1 and CDR2 (germline): MDHEN, SYDVKM. J lost 4 bases, V lost 6 bases, and 2 bases had no gene match. The chain's CDR3 is CASRTGEGNTIYF. CDR3 in DNA: TGTGCCAGCAGGACAGGGGAAGGAAACACCATATATTTT.

The V gene is TRBV5-1, the J gene TRBJ2-5, with D possibly matching TRBD1 (6 bases). The germline gives CDR1 SGHRS, CDR2 YFSETQ. Trimming pared 2 bases from V and 1 base from J, leaving 12 bases between. The CDR3 contains 15 residues. The DNA of the CDR3 is TGCGCCAGCAGCTTAGCGACAGGTAGCCAAGAGACCCAGTACTTC. Its translation: CASSLATGSQETQYF. Full variable domain (missing parts from reference TRBV5-1 and TRBJ2-5): KAGVTQTPRYLIKTRGQQVTLSCSPISGHRSVSWYQQTPGQGLQFLFEYFSETQRNKGNFPGRFSGRQFSNSRSEMNVSTLELGDSALYLCASSLATGSQETQYFGPGTRLLVL.

The genes are TRBV28 and TRBJ2-1; 8 nucleotides line up with TRBD2. CDR1 MDHEN and CDR2 SYDVKM come from the germline V gene. V shed 2 bases and J 8 bases; nucleotides not matched to a gene: 8. CDR3 length: 15 residues. CDR3 residues: CASSLMSGGWDEQFF. In nucleotides, the CDR3 is TGTGCCAGCAGTTTAATGTCGGGAGGGTGGGATGAGCAGTTCTTC.

The rearrangement joins TRBV6-4 to TRBJ1-1; possible D gene TRBD1, 6 bases. V was pared by 3 bases and J by 5 bases, with 10 bases between. The CDR3 covers 13 residues. Germline assignment: CDR1 MRHNA and CDR2 SNTAGT. CDR3 nucleotide sequence: TGTGCCAGCAGTGAACAGGGTGGTACTGAAGCTTTCTTT. Its protein product is CASSEQGGTEAFF.

This clone appeared once. The chain has TRBV28 and TRBJ1-1; D may be TRBD1 (5 bases). Between the trimmed V and J ends, which lost 5 bases and 4 bases, there was a span of 11 bases. The CDR3 is 13 residues long. CDR1 is MDHEN, CDR2 SYDVKM, per germline. The CDR3 protein is CASSGDWGTEAFF. CDR3 DNA sequence: TGTGCCAGCAGTGGGGACTGGGGCACTGAAGCTTTCTTT.

The J gene is TRBJ2-1, the V gene TRBV9; the match to TRBD2 covers 13 bases. The CDR3 is 17 amino acids. J gave up 8 bases and V 2 bases, and 10 bases lay outside the gene matches. The germline V gene has CDR1 SGDLS and CDR2 YYNGEE. CDR3 loop: CASSVQGGTSGNHEQFF. DNA of the CDR3: TGTGCCAGCAGCGTCCAGGGGGGGACTAGCGGGAACCATGAGCAGTTCTTC. Based on the CDR3 plus reference TRBV9 and TRBJ2-1, the full variable domain is DSGVTQTPKHLITATGQRVTLRCSPRSGDLSVYWYQQSLDQGLQFLIQYYNGEERAKGNILERFSAQQFPDLHSELNLSSLELGDSALYFCASSVQGGTSGNHEQFFGPGTRLTVL.

The gene calls are TRBV28 and TRBJ2-7, with 7 bases aligning to TRBD1. CDR1 MDHEN and CDR2 SYDVKM come from the germline V gene. With V trimmed by 4 bases and J by 5 bases, 8 bases remained unmatched. This CDR3 has 14 amino acids. The DNA of the CDR3 is TGTGCCAGCAGTTCCCGACAGGGTGGCCACGAGCAGTACTTC. The encoded protein is CASSSRQGGHEQYF.

This chain connects TRBV7-9 to TRBJ1-2, with TRBD1 as a possible D gene (6 bases). The V gene's germline CDR1 is SEHNR and CDR2 FQNEAQ (reference sequence). Trimming took off 1 base at V and 0 bases at J, with 18 bases between the two ends. The CDR3 consists of 18 residues. CDR3 region: CASSLGSGHGITNYGYTF. CDR3 nucleotide sequence: TGTGCCAGCAGCTTAGGATCGGGACACGGAATCACTAACTATGGCTACACCTTC.

The chain employs TRBV30 and TRBJ2-7; D perhaps matches TRBD2 (5 bases). CDR1 GTSNPN and CDR2 SVGIG come from the germline V gene (reference sequence). V was pared by 4 bases and J by 4 bases, with 8 bases between. The CDR3 has 11 amino acids. The CDR3 protein is CAWNTGYEQYF. The CDR3 bases are TGTGCCTGGAATACGGGGTACGAGCAGTACTTC.

The chain joins TRBV5-1 to TRBJ1-2; 7 bases line up with TRBD1. The CDR3 has 14 residues. CDR1 SGHRS and CDR2 YFSETQ come from the germline V gene. The V gene end was trimmed by 4 bases and the J gene end by 7 bases; junction bases not matched to a gene: 10. The CDR3 loop is CASSLTQTGSGYTF. DNA of the CDR3: TGCGCCAGCAGCCTAACACAGACAGGGTCTGGCTACACCTTC.

This clone occurred a few times. The chain carries TRBV4-1 and TRBJ1-2, with a tentative D call TRBD1 (6 bases). This CDR3 is 16 amino acids long. Germline assignment: CDR1 MGHRA and CDR2 YSYEKL. With 0 bases removed from V and 7 bases from J, the gap between germline ends came to 18 bases. CDR3 sequence: CASSQEWVPGTLGYTF. Here the CDR3 DNA reads TGCGCCAGCAGCCAAGAGTGGGTTCCCGGGACACTTGGCTACACCTTC.

The chain is built from TRBV4-2 and TRBJ2-7; perhaps TRBD1 as D (6 bases). CDR3 length: 15 residues. In germline, CDR1 is LGHNA, CDR2 YNFKEQ. V lost 4 bases to trimming and J lost 5 bases, with 18 bases between them. CDR3 sequence reads: CASSPPGVVWDEQYF. The CDR3 DNA sequence: TGTGCCAGCAGCCCGCCAGGGGTTGTGTGGGACGAGCAGTACTTC.

This rearrangement joins TRBV5-1 to TRBJ2-1; 12 nucleotides agree with TRBD2. Germline loops: CDR1 SGHRS, CDR2 YFSETQ. The junction had 5 bases not matched to a gene; V was cut back by 6 bases and J by 7 bases. This CDR3 has 14 residues. The CDR3 reads CASTSGLAGNEQFF. The CDR3 DNA sequence: TGCGCCAGCACCTCCGGACTAGCGGGAAATGAGCAGTTCTTC.

The V and J genes are TRBV7-9 and TRBJ1-2; D might be TRBD1 (6 bases). The CDR3 is made up of 14 amino acids. V lost 5 bases to trimming and J lost 6 bases, with 16 bases between them. Germline loops: CDR1 SEHNR, CDR2 FQNEAQ (reference sequence). CDR3 sequence: CASSQMTGRHGYTF. CDR3 DNA sequence: TGTGCCAGCAGCCAGATGACAGGCCGTCATGGCTACACCTTC.

The chain carries TRBV19 and TRBJ1-1, with D possibly being TRBD1 (5 bases). There are 14 residues in the CDR3. Germline V lookup: CDR1 LNHDA, CDR2 SQIVND (reference sequence). With 0 bases removed from V and 5 bases from J, the gap between germline ends came to 10 bases. The CDR3 spells CASSIDRRGTEAFF. The CDR3, as DNA: TGTGCCAGTAGTATAGACCGGCGGGGGACTGAAGCTTTCTTT. The whole variable domain, filled in from reference TRBV19 and TRBJ1-1, reads DGGITQSPKYLFRKEGQNVTLSCEQNLNHDAMYWYRQDPGQGLRLIYYSQIVNDFQKGDIAEGYSVSREKKESFPLTVTSAQKNPTAFYLCASSIDRRGTEAFFGQGTRLTVV.

The gene calls are TRBV6-2 or TRBV6-3 and TRBJ2-1; TRBD1 might be the D (6 bases). Per the germline V gene, CDR1 is MNHEY and CDR2 is SVGEGT. The V and J ends lost 2 bases and 4 bases respectively, with 12 bases between them. The CDR3 sequence is 15 residues long. Written as DNA, the CDR3 is TGTGCCAGCAGTTACCGAGGGGGTGGGTACAATGAGCAGTTCTTC. The encoded protein is CASSYRGGGYNEQFF.

The chain uses TRBV25-1 and TRBJ1-6; the D gene is possibly TRBD1 (5 bases). Germline CDR1 MGHDK, CDR2 SYGVNS. V lost 1 base and J 6 bases, leaving 7 bases between the germline ends. CDR3 length: 14 amino acids. In DNA form, the CDR3 reads TGTGCCAGCAGTGAATTCGGGGGTAATTCACCCCTCCACTTT. Protein product: CASSEFGGNSPLHF.